Following are 11 T cell receptor beta chains from one sample sequenced in a study of beta chain features in type 1 diabetes (dated by TCRdb to the late 2010s). General study outcomes and caveats: A moderate but significant shortening of TCRB CDR3 length was observed in type 1 diabetes patients in all four CD4+ subsets.

Antigen specificity for these receptors is unknown. Library construction relied on the immunoSEQ multiplex PCR assay. All of the isolated RNA was reverse transcribed with the High Capacity cDNA Reverse Transcription Kit, so expressed TCRB transcripts were sequenced. TCRdb provides this immuneACCESS table in a form limited to in-frame rearrangements. Some clones are lacking; in checked studies, under half of them reflect an unresolved V gene, and why the rest are absent is not known. The sample table lists approximately 360,000 clones, roughly 12% of them with a count of one. The top ten hold around 0.0099% of the sample. The sequenced sample consisted of naive CD4+ T cells from blood. The cell subset or site label for this specimen denotes: true naive CD4+ T cells. The receptors were gathered from a young woman with type 1 diabetes.

This clone was detected only a few times. The chain employs TRBV4-2 and TRBJ2-1; TRBD2 aligns across 9 bases. The germline gives CDR1 LGHNA, CDR2 YNFKEQ. The junction had 12 bases not matched to a gene; V was cut back by 2 bases and J by 10 bases. The CDR3 length is 16 residues. The CDR3 loop reads CASSQPTSGWGGEQFF. The CDR3 coding sequence is TGTGCCAGCAGCCAACCGACTAGCGGATGGGGGGGAGAGCAGTTCTTC.

The V and J genes are TRBV4-1 and TRBJ1-1; no definite D call. CDR1 and CDR2 (germline): MGHRA, YSYEKL. V was shortened by 0 bases and J by 11 bases, with 13 bases between the two germline ends. The CDR3 loop spans 13 amino acids. In DNA form, the CDR3 reads TGCGCCAGCAGCCAAGATTCCGGGTTCGAGGCTTTCTTT. Protein product: CASSQDSGFEAFF.

The rearrangement joins TRBV28 to TRBJ2-7, with 10 bases aligning to TRBD1. Germline trimming cut 7 bases from V and 2 bases from J; bases unmatched to any gene: 14. The CDR3 covers 17 residues. Germline V CDR1 and CDR2: MDHEN, SYDVKM. Here the CDR3 reads CASNSPGQGRGTYEQYF. The CDR3 DNA reads as TGTGCCAGCAACTCACCGGGACAGGGGAGGGGAACCTACGAGCAGTACTTC.

This clone showed up just a few times. The CDR3 protein is CASSGELAGKEQFF. CDR3 DNA sequence: TGTGCCAGCAGTGGGGAACTAGCGGGGAAAGAGCAGTTCTTC. The J gene is TRBJ2-1, the V gene TRBV2; TRBD2 agrees at 10 bases. With 4 bases clipped from V and 10 bases from J, the junction kept 7 bases outside the gene matches. The CDR3 runs to 14 residues. Germline CDR1 and CDR2: SNHLY and FYNNEI.

This clone turned up a few times. The chain employs TRBV30 and TRBJ2-7; 7 positions match TRBD1. CDR3 length equals 12 residues. J gave up 2 bases and V 6 bases, and 4 bases lay outside the gene matches. The germline V gene has CDR1 GTSNPN and CDR2 SVGIG (reference sequence). CDR3 bases: TGTGCCTGCATACAGGGGCCCTACGAGCAGTACTTC. Amino acid sequence: CACIQGPYEQYF. The full variable domain, with the rest looked up from reference TRBV30 and TRBJ2-7, is SQTIHQWPATLVQPVGSPLSLECTVEGTSNPNLYWYRQAAGRGLQLLFYSVGIGQISSEVPQNLSASRPQDRQFILSSKKLLLSDSGFYLCACIQGPYEQYFGPGTRLTVT.

The rearrangement uses TRBV29-1 and TRBJ1-5, with TRBD1 as a possible D gene (5 bases). Deletions cut 1 base from V and 6 bases from J, with 10 bases between. CDR1 and CDR2 (germline): SQVTM, ANQGSEA. This CDR3 comprises 13 residues. The chain's CDR3 is CSVEGQGGQPQHF. CDR3 in DNA: TGCAGCGTTGAAGGGCAGGGCGGTCAGCCCCAGCATTTT. The variable domain in full, completed from reference TRBV29-1 and TRBJ1-5, reads SAVISQKPSRDICQRGTSLTIQCQVDSQVTMMFWYRQQPGQSLTLIATANQGSEATYESGFVIDKFPISRPNLTFSTLTVSNMSPEDSSIYLCSVEGQGGQPQHFGDGTRLSIL.

The gene calls are TRBV29-1 and TRBJ1-1; maybe TRBD1 (5 bases). The CDR3 contains 16 residues. Germline CDR1 and CDR2: SQVTM and ANQGSEA. The V end lost 4 bases, the J end lost 1 base, and 19 bases lay between the germline ends. The CDR3 DNA sequence: TGCAGCGTTGCCCCTCCCGGGAGGCAGGGGAACACTGAAGCTTTCTTT. Translation gives CSVAPPGRQGNTEAFF.

The chain has TRBV25-1 and TRBJ1-1; D perhaps matches TRBD1 (6 bases). There are 15 residues in the CDR3. Per germline, CDR1 MGHDK and CDR2 SYGVNS. The V end lost 8 bases, the J end lost 0 bases, and 16 bases lay between the germline ends. CDR3 nucleotides: TGTGCCAGCCGAGACCGACAGGACATGAACACTGAAGCTTTCTTT. It codes for CASRDRQDMNTEAFF.

The V gene is TRBV4-1, the J gene TRBJ2-2; D unresolved. Per the germline V gene, CDR1 is MGHRA and CDR2 is YSYEKL. The V and J ends lost 3 bases and 6 bases respectively, with 14 bases between them. The CDR3 runs 15 residues. CDR3 coding DNA: TGCGCCAGCAGCCAGTACTACCGATTGTCCGGGGAGCTGTTTTTT. This sequence encodes CASSQYYRLSGELFF.

The table lists this clone with a few counts. The V and J genes are TRBV5-6 and TRBJ2-1; maybe TRBD2 (6 bases). Trimming left V 4 bases short and J 8 bases short, with 10 bases between. The CDR3 totals 12 residues. Germline V gives CDR1 SGHDT, CDR2 YYEEEE. The CDR3 loop reads CASSRRRDEQFF. The CDR3 DNA reads as TGTGCCAGCAGCCGTCGGAGGGATGAGCAGTTCTTC.

The chain joins TRBV11-2 to TRBJ2-1, with D possibly TRBD2 on 5 matching bases. V gave up 4 bases and J gave up 10 bases, with 11 bases separating them. This CDR3 is 12 amino acids long. CDR1 is SGHAT, CDR2 FQNNGV, per germline. CDR3 DNA sequence: TGTGCCAGCAGCTCCATAGCGCGGGAGCAGTTCTTC. The encoded protein is CASSSIAREQFF. Full variable domain (rest looked up from reference TRBV11-2 and TRBJ2-1): EAGVAQSPRYKIIEKRQSVAFWCNPISGHATLYWYQQILGQGPKLLIQFQNNGVVDDSQLPKDRFSAERLKGVDSTLKIQPAKLEDSAVYLCASSSIAREQFFGPGTRLTVL.